The 20 T cell receptor beta chains presented below share a single source sample, sequenced in a study of beta chain features in type 1 diabetes. Study outcomes and limitations: The study found moderately but significantly shorter TCRB CDR3s in all four CD4+ subsets of Type 1 diabetes patients.

Of the isolated RNA, all was reverse transcribed, and so the sequenced material was expressed TCRB transcripts. Profiling relied on immunoSEQ multiplex PCR, and the TCRdb table lists in-frame clones only, not all of them. The sample has tens of thousands of clones, roughly 70% seen once; the top ten hold about 1.1%. Their antigens are not known. The sequencing sample was made of stem cell memory CD4+ T cells from blood. The receptors were sampled from a woman aged 40 to 49 with type 1 diabetes.

This clone has only one observation. J is TRBJ2-5 and V is TRBV30, with 9 bases matching TRBD1. Germline CDR1 reads GTSNPN; CDR2 reads SVGIG (reference sequence). The CDR3 loop spans 14 amino acids. V lost 3 bases and J lost 2; bases outside the gene matches: 4. For the CDR3, the DNA is TGTGCCTGGAGGGGACAGGGAGGACAAGAGACCCAGTACTTC. It is translated as CAWRGQGGQETQYF.

This clone has only a few counts. The gene calls are TRBV7-2 and TRBJ2-7, with D maybe TRBD1 (6 bases). Germline V gene sequence: CDR1 SGHTA, CDR2 FQGNSA. This CDR3 contains 14 residues. V dropped 3 bases and J dropped 2 bases, with 11 bases sitting between them. CDR3 loop: CASSLSDRTYEQYF. CDR3 DNA sequence: TGTGCCAGCAGCTTGTCTGACAGGACCTACGAGCAGTACTTC.

V and J are TRBV18 and TRBJ2-7; 8 bases match TRBD1. Germline loops: CDR1 KGHSH, CDR2 LQKENI. This CDR3 is built from 16 residues. The V segment lost 0 bases and the J segment 1 base; nucleotides outside the gene matches: 5. The CDR3 nucleotides read TGTGCCAGCTCACCACCGAGAGGGACAGGTTCCTACGAGCAGTACTTC. Translation: CASSPPRGTGSYEQYF. The entire variable domain, with the rest obtained from reference TRBV18 and TRBJ2-7, is as follows: NAGVMQNPRHLVRRRGQEARLRCSPMKGHSHVYWYRQLPEEGLKFMVYLQKENIIDESGMPKERFSAEFPKEGPSILRIQQVVRGDSAAYFCASSPPRGTGSYEQYFGPGTRLTVT.

The rearrangement links TRBV19 to TRBJ2-5; a weak D match, TRBD1 (6 bases). Between the trimmed V and J ends, which lost 8 bases and 2 bases, there was a span of 9 bases. CDR3 length: 12 amino acids. Germline-derived CDR1 and CDR2 are LNHDA and SQIVND (reference sequence). The CDR3 protein is CASRTAQETQYF. CDR3 DNA: TGTGCCAGTCGGACAGCTCAAGAGACCCAGTACTTC.

This clone was seen just once. The chain links TRBV7-2 to TRBJ2-1; the D gene is possibly TRBD2 (5 bases). The CDR3 covers 11 residues. Germline V lookup: CDR1 SGHTA, CDR2 FQGNSA. Trimming left V 5 bases short and J 9 bases short, with 8 bases between. The CDR3 sequence: CASSPSGEQFF. CDR3 coding DNA: TGTGCCAGCAGCCCGAGCGGTGAGCAGTTCTTC.

This chain joins TRBV6-5 and TRBJ1-1; 10 bases line up with TRBD1. The junction had 5 bases not matched to a gene; V was cut back by 2 bases and J by 5 bases. The CDR3 totals 15 residues. CDR1 is MNHEY, CDR2 SVGAGI, per germline. The CDR3 loop reads CASSYAGTGVTEAFF. The DNA of the CDR3 is TGTGCCAGCAGTTACGCCGGGACAGGGGTAACTGAAGCTTTCTTT.

This chain connects TRBV15 to TRBJ1-1; D unresolved. V was cut by 3 bases and J by 0 bases, with 8 bases left in between. This CDR3 contains 14 residues. Germline CDR1 is LNHNV and CDR2 is YYDKDF (reference sequence). The CDR3 sequence is CATSRYRVNTEAFF. The CDR3 coding sequence is TGTGCCACCAGCAGGTACCGGGTGAACACTGAAGCTTTCTTT.

The chain is built from TRBV5-1 and TRBJ2-1; TRBD2 might be the D (7 bases). Trimming took 3 bases from V and 7 from J, leaving 17 bases between them. This CDR3 contains 15 residues. Per the germline V gene, CDR1 is SGHRS and CDR2 is YFSETQ. The CDR3: CASSSVGAGRNEQFF. CDR3 in DNA: TGCGCCAGCAGCTCTGTGGGGGCCGGGAGGAATGAGCAGTTCTTC.

The chain combines TRBV7-2 with TRBJ2-1; 9 bases fit TRBD2. Germline V gives CDR1 SGHTA, CDR2 FQGNSA. The CDR3 loop spans 15 amino acids. After removal of 1 base from V and 8 bases from J, the junction contained 6 bases not matched to a gene. The CDR3 nucleotides are TGTGCCAGCAGCTTAGGCGGGAGGGAGGTGGATGAGCAGTTCTTC. Its translation is CASSLGGREVDEQFF.

This clone appeared a few times. The chain recombines TRBV20-1 with TRBJ2-1; D gene unclear. Germline CDR1 DFQATT, CDR2 SNEGSKA (reference sequence). The CDR3 extends over 11 amino acids. Deletions cut 4 bases from V and 10 bases from J, with 11 bases between. The DNA of the CDR3 is TGCAGTGCTACACCCGAGAGGGAGCAGTTCTTC. It specifies CSATPEREQFF.

The J gene is TRBJ2-3, the V gene TRBV5-5, with D unclear. The CDR3 sequence is 12 residues long. V was clipped by 3 bases and J by 2 bases, with 4 bases between them. Germline CDR1 SGHKS, CDR2 YYEKEE (reference sequence). Here the CDR3 DNA reads TGTGCCAGCAGCTCCTCCACAGATACGCAGTATTTT. It encodes CASSSSTDTQYF.

In its sample, this clone was seen once. The chain links TRBV7-2 to TRBJ1-1; D is ambiguous. The length of the CDR3 is 12 residues. Germline CDR1 and CDR2: SGHTA and FQGNSA. V dropped 6 bases and J dropped 3 bases, with 8 bases sitting between them. DNA for the CDR3: TGTGCCAGCAGACTTCGGGACACTGAAGCTTTCTTT. Protein: CASRLRDTEAFF.

The chain joins TRBV10-3 to TRBJ1-3; D is unresolved. CDR1 and CDR2 (germline): ENHRY, SYGVKD. Trimming stripped 3 bases from V and 4 bases from J, with 19 bases between. The CDR3 contains 17 residues. CDR3 protein: CAISEGLTVISGNTIYF. CDR3 sequence (DNA): TGTGCCATCAGTGAAGGACTCACGGTGATAAGCGGAAACACCATATATTTT.

V is TRBV19 and J is TRBJ2-1, with 8 bases identical to TRBD2. CDR1 LNHDA and CDR2 SQIVND come from the germline V gene (reference sequence). The CDR3 spans 14 residues. Trimming at V came to 5 bases and at J to 8 bases, leaving 8 bases not matched to a gene. The CDR3 region has the DNA TGTGCCAGTAGTCTCGAGCGGGAGTGGCATGAGCAGTTCTTC. Protein sequence: CASSLEREWHEQFF.

This clone occurred a few times. This sequence joins TRBV7-9 and TRBJ2-5; no definite D call. Looked up from germline, CDR1 is SEHNR and CDR2 is FQNEAQ (reference sequence). Between the trimmed V and J ends, which lost 8 bases and 0 bases, there was a span of 10 bases. The CDR3 has 13 amino acids. The CDR3 nucleotides are TGTGCCAGCCCCCCCGACAACCAAGAGACCCAGTACTTC. The encoded protein is CASPPDNQETQYF.

The rearrangement uses TRBV10-3 and TRBJ2-5, with 8 bases fitting TRBD1. Trimming cost V 3 bases and J 1 base; bases outside gene matches: 4. The CDR3 consists of 15 residues. The germline V gene encodes CDR1 ENHRY and CDR2 SYGVKD. The CDR3 here is CAISEDRGFQETQYF. For the CDR3, the DNA is TGTGCCATCAGTGAAGACAGGGGATTCCAAGAGACCCAGTACTTC.

The rearrangement joins TRBV4-1 to TRBJ1-5; TRBD1 matches at 10 bases. The CDR3 totals 17 residues. V gave up 0 bases and J gave up 1 base; unmatched junction bases: 3. Germline CDR1 MGHRA, CDR2 YSYEKL. The CDR3 here is CASSQETGGMSNQPQHF. The CDR3 nucleotides read TGCGCCAGCAGCCAAGAGACAGGGGGCATGAGCAATCAGCCCCAGCATTTT.

The chain employs TRBV2 and TRBJ1-1; D may be TRBD1 (6 bases). V was clipped by 6 bases and J by 0 bases, with 8 bases between them. This CDR3 is 13 amino acids long. CDR1 and CDR2 (germline): SNHLY, FYNNEI. CDR3 sequence: CASRDSLNTEAFF. The DNA of the CDR3 is TGTGCCAGCAGGGACAGCCTGAACACTGAAGCTTTCTTT.

V usage is TRBV6-6 and J usage is TRBJ1-5; TRBD1 aligns across 8 bases. This CDR3 is 15 amino acids long. J was trimmed by 5 bases and V by 6 bases; bases with no gene match: 9. Germline loops: CDR1 MNHNY, CDR2 SVGAGI (reference sequence). The CDR3 reads CASRGPGGADQPQHF. CDR3 nucleotides: TGTGCCAGCAGGGGTCCAGGGGGCGCGGATCAGCCCCAGCATTTT.

This chain uses TRBV29-1 with TRBJ1-1; 8 bases align to TRBD1. Germline values: CDR1 SQVTM, CDR2 ANQGSEA. The CDR3 consists of 12 residues. Unmatched junction bases numbered 12, after V lost 7 bases and J lost 11 bases. The CDR3 spells CSGSGGWTKAFF. CDR3 nucleotide sequence: TGCAGCGGATCAGGGGGCTGGACGAAGGCTTTCTTT. The full variable domain, rest sourced from reference TRBV29-1 and TRBJ1-1, is SAVISQKPSRDICQRGTSLTIQCQVDSQVTMMFWYRQQPGQSLTLIATANQGSEATYESGFVIDKFPISRPNLTFSTLTVSNMSPEDSSIYLCSGSGGWTKAFFGQGTRLTVV.